A selection of T cell receptor beta chains follows, all from one sample in a study of blood T cell repertoires in COVID-19. The assay was immunoSEQ multiplex PCR, and TCRdb's table has in-frame clones only and misses some. The sample holds approximately 250,000 clones, almost 85% seen once. The sequencing sample was made of PBMCs or T cells enriched from blood (not recorded which). The receptors here all came from a man aged 35-49 years who had recovered from COVID-19. Each CDR3 is given with its conserved first and last residue. D genes are given only for firm matches. A clone size is listed for some rows: how often the clone was seen (once, few, many), or a class if it is expanded.

D gene | J gene | V gene | clone size | CDR3 DNA | CDR3 protein
- | TRBJ2-1 | TRBV11-2 | - | TGTGCCAGCAGCTTAATCCGGGGGAACAATGAGCAGTTCTTC | CASSLIRGNNEQFF
- | TRBJ1-3 | TRBV7-9 | once | TGTGCCAGCAGCCACCCAGGGGACTCTGGAAACACCATATATTTT | CASSHPGDSGNTIYF
- | TRBJ2-7 | TRBV30 | - | TGTGCCTGGGGAGAACGGACTCCCATTTCCTACGAGCAGTACTTC | CAWGERTPISYEQYF
- | TRBJ1-2 | TRBV7-9 | - | TGTGCCAGCAGCTTAGTCCACTCCACCTTC | CASSLVHSTF
TRBD1 | TRBJ1-1 | TRBV7-9 | - | TGTGCCAGCAGCCCGGGACAGGGGGGAAACACTGAAGCTTTCTTT | CASSPGQGGNTEAFF
- | TRBJ2-1 | TRBV7-3 | - | TGTGCCAGCAGCTTAACTTACTACAATGAGCAGTTCTTC | CASSLTYYNEQFF
- | TRBJ1-1 | TRBV5-4 | - | TGTGCCCTACAATTCGGAGCGAACACTGAAGCTTTCTTT | CALQFGANTEAFF
- | TRBJ1-6 | TRBV14 | - | TGTGCCAGCAGCCAAGCCAGGGATTCACCCCTCCACTTT | CASSQARDSPLHF
TRBD2 | TRBJ2-1 | TRBV2 | once | TGTGCCAGCACGGGCGGGAGAACAACCTACAATGAGCAGTTCTTC | CASTGGRTTYNEQFF
- | TRBJ2-7 | TRBV5-1 | - | TGCGCCAGCAGCTTGGGGTCGGAGCTGACCGAGCAGTACTTC | CASSLGSELTEQYF
TRBD1 | TRBJ1-2 | TRBV3-1/TRBV3-2 | once | TGTGCCAGCAGCCAATGGGACAGGGTAAACTATGGCTACACCTTC | CASSQWDRVNYGYTF